This T cell receptor beta chain appears in the sequencing data of a study of T cell responses to AZD1222 COVID-19 vaccine. Trimming cost V 0 bases and J 8 bases, with 8 bases left between them. Germline assignment: CDR1 MNHNY and CDR2 SVGAGI (reference sequence). The CDR3 spans 14 residues. The assay was immunoSEQ multiplex PCR, and TCRdb's table has in-frame clones only and misses some. The profile covers approximately 100,000 clones, with roughly 90% appearing a single time and 0.95% to 1.5% taken by the ten largest. Findings and limits, study-wide: Donors were largely white British and mainly female; clonal diversity was possibly underestimated. Without day 14 samples, only post-peak T cell repertoires were studied.

With respect to this clone: Its antigen is unknown.

The chain combines TRBV6-6 with TRBJ1-6, with no clear D. The clonotype was recovered from an adult in good health. The specimen was peripheral blood, collected on day 0 of AZD1222 vaccination. CDR3 loop: CASSYSGWDSPLHF. CDR3 DNA: TGTGCCAGCAGTTACTCGGGGTGGGATTCACCCCTCCACTTT.